The present T cell receptor (beta chain) was sequenced within a study of CD8+ T cells in alopecia areata. RNA was isolated and reverse transcribed to cDNA, the sequencing template. Clones were read by immunoSEQ multiplex PCR, and TCRdb kept only the in-frame ones, dropping some. This repertoire shows about 210,000 clones, under 70% found once; its top ten account for 1% to 1.5%. The treatment denotes: oral pan-JAK inhibitor, 5-10 mg twice daily. As for this clone: Its antigen remains unidentified.

V was trimmed by 6 bases and J by 3 bases, leaving 18 bases between them. The CDR3 consists of 15 residues. From germline, CDR1 is MGHDK and CDR2 SYGVNS. Findings and limits, study-wide: Among the top 100, expanded CD8+ clones were significantly decreased by tofacitinib, as was scalp clonality.

The receptor was isolated from a human donor with alopecia areata. The sequenced sample was CD4+ T cells sorted from blood, obtained between weeks 43 and 45, from a patient treated with tofacitinib. The chain is built from TRBV25-1 and TRBJ2-7; D is possibly TRBD1 (5 bases). The CDR3 reads CASSARTSWGYEQYF. CDR3 DNA sequence: TGTGCCAGCAGCGCCAGGACATCCTGGGGCTACGAGCAGTACTTC.